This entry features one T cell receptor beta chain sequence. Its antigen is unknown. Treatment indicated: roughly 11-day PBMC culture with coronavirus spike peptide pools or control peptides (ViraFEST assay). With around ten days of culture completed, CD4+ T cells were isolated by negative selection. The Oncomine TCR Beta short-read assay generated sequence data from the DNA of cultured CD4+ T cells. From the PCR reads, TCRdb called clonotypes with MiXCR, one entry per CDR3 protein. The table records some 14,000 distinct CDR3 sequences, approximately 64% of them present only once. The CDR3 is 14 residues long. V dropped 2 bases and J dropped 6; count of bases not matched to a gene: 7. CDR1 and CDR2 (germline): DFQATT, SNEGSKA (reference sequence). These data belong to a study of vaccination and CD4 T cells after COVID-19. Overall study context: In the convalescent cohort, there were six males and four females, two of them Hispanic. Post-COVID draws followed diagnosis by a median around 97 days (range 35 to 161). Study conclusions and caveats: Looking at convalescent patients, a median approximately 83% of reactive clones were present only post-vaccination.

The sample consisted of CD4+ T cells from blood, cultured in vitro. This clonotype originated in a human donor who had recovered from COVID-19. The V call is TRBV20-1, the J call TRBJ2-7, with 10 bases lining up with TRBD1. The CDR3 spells CSARPGTGALEQYF. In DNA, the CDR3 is TGCAGTGCTAGACCCGGGACAGGGGCCCTCGAGCAGTACTTC.